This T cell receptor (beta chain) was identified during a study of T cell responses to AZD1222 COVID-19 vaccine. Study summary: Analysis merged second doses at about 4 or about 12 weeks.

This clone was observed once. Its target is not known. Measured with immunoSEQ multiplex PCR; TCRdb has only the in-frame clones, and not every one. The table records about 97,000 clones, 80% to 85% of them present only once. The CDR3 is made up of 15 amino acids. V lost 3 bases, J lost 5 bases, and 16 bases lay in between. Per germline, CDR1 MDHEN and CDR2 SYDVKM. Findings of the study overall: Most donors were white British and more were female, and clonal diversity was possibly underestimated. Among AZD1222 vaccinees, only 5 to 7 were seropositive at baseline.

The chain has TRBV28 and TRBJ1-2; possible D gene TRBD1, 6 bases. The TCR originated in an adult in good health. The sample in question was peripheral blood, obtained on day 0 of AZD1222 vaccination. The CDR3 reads CASSFGLGGRYGYTF. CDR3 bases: TGTGCCAGCAGTTTTGGGTTGGGGGGCCGGTATGGCTACACCTTC.